This T cell receptor (beta chain) was sequenced for a study of identical twins. General study points: Clonotypes of the beta chain that were abundant in cord blood carried fewer insertions (memory repertoires showed none). Invariant T cells like MAIT and iNKT could partly confound the zero-insertion analyses.

As for this clonotype: Its specificity is not known.

This CDR3 has 15 residues. The V and J ends lost 8 bases and 6 bases, in that order; junction bases with no gene match: 9. Germline assignment: CDR1 SNHLY and CDR2 FYNNEI. Addition of a universal primer site occurred through template switching, and cDNA carried unique molecular identifiers. In TCRdb, the 5' RACE reads were re-called with MiXCR into one record per CDR3 protein. The data hold around 1.7 million distinct CDR3 sequences, with roughly 35% observed a single time. The gene calls are TRBV2 and TRBJ2-3; 12 bases are shared with TRBD2. Sequencing input: cord blood. The clonotype was recovered from a newborn girl in good health. CDR3 DNA sequence: TGTGCCAGCGCTGGACTAGCGGGAAGGAAGGATACGCAGTATTTT. Encoded protein: CASAGLAGRKDTQYF.